A single sample gave rise to the 10 T cell receptor beta chains below, sequenced in a study of T cells after yellow fever vaccination. One entry per CDR3 protein results from TCRdb running MiXCR on the 5' RACE reads. The table records just under 600,000 distinct CDR3 sequences, approximately 12% of them present only once. The sequencing here drew on PBMCs, taken on the day of the yellow fever booster vaccination. These receptors came from a man under 40 who received the YFV17D yellow fever vaccine.

This clonotype came up a few times. The chain uses TRBV7-2 and TRBJ2-7, with 8 positions matching TRBD1. CDR3 length equals 16 residues. V lost 6 bases to trimming and J lost 3 bases; unmatched junction nucleotides: 13. From germline, CDR1 is SGHTA and CDR2 FQGNSA. CDR3 amino acids: CASRVMNGQGIYEQYF. DNA for the CDR3: TGTGCCAGCAGGGTTATGAACGGACAGGGAATCTACGAGCAGTACTTC.

The chain is built from TRBV20-1 and TRBJ2-6; D is possibly TRBD2 (7 bases). V was shortened by 0 bases and J by 2 bases, with 17 bases between the two germline ends. Germline CDR1 DFQATT, CDR2 SNEGSKA (reference sequence). This CDR3 has 18 amino acids. DNA for the CDR3: TGCAGTGCTAGAGATCTAGGGGGGGCTAGGACTGGGGCCAACGTCCTGACTTTC. It specifies CSARDLGGARTGANVLTF.

This clonotype turned up a few times. V usage is TRBV7-9 and J usage is TRBJ2-5; a weak D match, TRBD2 (6 bases). The CDR3 spans 14 residues. CDR1 SEHNR and CDR2 FQNEAQ come from the germline V gene (reference sequence). V dropped 5 bases and J dropped 2 bases, with 12 bases sitting between them. The CDR3 DNA reads TGTGCCAGCAGCCTGCTAGCGAATCAAGAGACCCAGTACTTC. It yields the protein CASSLLANQETQYF.

This chain links TRBV29-1 with TRBJ2-3; D perhaps matches TRBD2 (6 bases). Germline V gene lookup returns CDR1 SQVTM and CDR2 ANQGSEA. This CDR3 is built from 10 residues. V lost 8 bases, J lost 8 bases, and 11 bases lay in between. CDR3 nucleotides: TGCAGCTCGTCGGAGGGTACGCAGTATTTT. It translates to CSSSEGTQYF.

This clonotype showed up just a few times. The chain couples TRBV7-9 to TRBJ2-7; 9 bases line up with TRBD1. The ends lost 5 bases at V and 0 bases at J; junction bases unmatched: 11. This CDR3 is 17 amino acids long. The germline gives CDR1 SEHNR, CDR2 FQNEAQ (reference sequence). DNA for the CDR3: TGTGCCAGCAGCCTAGGTAGGGGACAGGGTATCTCCTACGAGCAGTACTTC. Translation: CASSLGRGQGISYEQYF.

V gene TRBV5-1 combines with J gene TRBJ2-7; weak D call: TRBD1 (7 bases). With 5 bases removed from V and 5 bases from J, the gap between germline ends came to 20 bases. The CDR3 runs 15 residues. Germline values: CDR1 SGHRS, CDR2 YFSETQ. CDR3 in DNA: TGCGCCAGCAGTTATAACAGGGGACTGATCCACGAGCAGTACTTC. This encodes CASSYNRGLIHEQYF.

Of note for this clonotype: A junction end diverges from the germline sequence, so it may reflect a read error. The chain employs TRBV7-9 and TRBJ2-1; TRBD2 matches at 10 bases. The CDR3 loop spans 16 amino acids. Germline V gives CDR1 SEHNR, CDR2 FQNEAQ (reference sequence). In DNA form, the CDR3 reads TGTGCCAGCAGCCTCCTAATAGCGGGAGGTTACAGTGAGCAGTTCTTC. Residues: CASSLLIAGGYSEQFF.

This clonotype has more than one count but fewer than ten. This chain uses TRBV7-2 with TRBJ2-7; 12 nucleotides align to TRBD2. Germline V CDR1 and CDR2: SGHTA, FQGNSA. Trimming removed 5 bases from V and 0 bases from J; junction bases left unmatched: 5. This CDR3 spans 16 amino acids. The DNA for the CDR3 is TGTGCCAGCAGCGCGGGACTAGCGGGCTCCTCCTACGAGCAGTACTTC. This encodes CASSAGLAGSSYEQYF.

This clonotype has only a few counts. This rearrangement joins TRBV28 to TRBJ2-7; 9 bases match TRBD2. Per the germline V gene, CDR1 is MDHEN and CDR2 is SYDVKM. The CDR3 consists of 14 residues. J was trimmed by 3 bases and V by 7 bases; bases with no gene match: 7. CDR3 loop: CASIRTAGGYEQYF. CDR3 nucleotides: TGTGCCAGCATTAGAACAGCGGGAGGCTACGAGCAGTACTTC.

This clonotype came up a few times. The V call is TRBV5-1, the J call TRBJ2-1; 8 bases are shared with TRBD2. From germline, CDR1 is SGHRS and CDR2 YFSETQ. J lost 8 bases, V lost 4 bases, and 11 bases had no gene match. This CDR3 spans 15 amino acids. CDR3 sequence (DNA): TGCGCCAGCAGCCCCGGGGCCAGCGGGAGTTATGAGCAGTTCTTC. It translates to CASSPGASGSYEQFF.